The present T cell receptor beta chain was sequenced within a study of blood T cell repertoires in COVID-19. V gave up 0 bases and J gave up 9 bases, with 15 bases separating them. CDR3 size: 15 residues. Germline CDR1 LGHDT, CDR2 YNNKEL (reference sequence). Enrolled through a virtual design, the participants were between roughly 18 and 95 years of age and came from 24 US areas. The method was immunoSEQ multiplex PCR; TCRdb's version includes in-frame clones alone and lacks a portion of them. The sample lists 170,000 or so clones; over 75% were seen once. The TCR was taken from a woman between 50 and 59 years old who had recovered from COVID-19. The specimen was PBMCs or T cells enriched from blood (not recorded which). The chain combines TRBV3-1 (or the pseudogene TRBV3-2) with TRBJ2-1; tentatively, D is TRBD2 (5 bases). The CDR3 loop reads CASSQEGERLGEQFF. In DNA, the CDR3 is TGTGCCAGCAGCCAAGAGGGAGAGCGCCTTGGTGAGCAGTTCTTC.